These T cell receptor beta chains were read from a single sample in a study of breast tumors, draining lymph nodes, adjacent tissues. TCRdb re-derived calls from the multiplex PCR reads in MiXCR, one entry per CDR3 protein. The repertoire has approximately 100,000 distinct CDR3 sequences, around 30% of them found once; the top ten carry approximately 6%. Specimen: axillary lymph node tissue. Receptor source: a female donor with breast cancer. Some clones in this sample may be carry-over from other donors' samples. The CDR3 runs from the conserved cysteine through the conserved F or W. Fields, in order: CDR3 DNA, CDR3 protein, V gene, D gene, J gene, clone size. The D gene is left open where the match is weak. The size entry is marked missing in some rows and otherwise reads once, few, many or a size class.

TGTGCCTGGACGGGGCTTCCTCCTATGAGCTACACCTTC CAWTGLPPMSYTF TRBV30 . TRBJ1-2 many
TGTGCCAGCAGCCCCCACCAAGGGCAGTATAATTCACCCCTCCACTTT CASSPHQGQYNSPLHF TRBV4-2 . TRBJ1-6 many
TGTGCCAGCAGTCACTTCGGGACAGGGGCTGACGAGCAGTACTTC CASSHFGTGADEQYF TRBV6-5 TRBD1 TRBJ2-7 few
TGTGCCAGCAGCGTCATGCAAGAGACCCAGTACTTC CASSVMQETQYF TRBV12-3/TRBV12-4 . TRBJ2-5 .
TGTGCCAGCAGCGCCGGACTCACTCCGGGAGAGCAGTACTTC CASSAGLTPGEQYF TRBV9 . TRBJ2-7 many
TGTGCCAGCAGCCAAGGGAGGTGGGGGCTTCAGCCCCAGCATTTT CASSQGRWGLQPQHF TRBV3-1 . TRBJ1-5 .
TGTGCCAGCAGCTCCAGGACAGGGGGCGACTATGGCTACACCTTC CASSSRTGGDYGYTF TRBV7-9 TRBD1 TRBJ1-2 many
TGTGCCAGCAGCTTAGCTGTGGTTAGAGGCACCGGGGAGCTGTTTTTT CASSLAVVRGTGELFF TRBV7-9 . TRBJ2-2 many
TGTGCCAGCAGCTTAGCGGGCGAGAGGAACATTCAGTACTTC CASSLAGERNIQYF TRBV7-9 . TRBJ2-4 .
TGTGCCAGCAGCTTATCGGGTGGAGAGACCCAGTACTTC CASSLSGGETQYF TRBV7-3 . TRBJ2-5 .
TGTGCCAGCAGCCAATCCCAGTGGCACCTAGATGAAGCTTTCTTT CASSQSQWHLDEAFF TRBV3-1 . TRBJ1-1 .
TGTGCCAGCAGCCGACAGTCTAGCGGTACTCGGGAGACCCAGTACTTC CASSRQSSGTRETQYF TRBV2 TRBD2 TRBJ2-5 many
TGTGCCAGTCGGCGGCCATCCGGGACAGGGGGCTATGGCTACACCTTC CASRRPSGTGGYGYTF TRBV5-4 TRBD1 TRBJ1-2 .
TGCAGTGCTAGAGAGGGGACCAATCAGCCCCAGCATTTT CSAREGTNQPQHF TRBV20-1 . TRBJ1-5 .
TGTGCCAGCAGCCCAAGTGGGGGTGCGGGCGGCTACACCTTC CASSPSGGAGGYTF TRBV7-9 . TRBJ1-2 many
TGCAGTGCCAAGTTCTTGGGGCCCCCGGGAGATACGCAGTATTTT CSAKFLGPPGDTQYF TRBV20-1 . TRBJ2-3 many
TGTGCCAGCAGCTTGGGGGCGGACACTGAAGCTTTCTTT CASSLGADTEAFF TRBV11-2 . TRBJ1-1 .
TGCTCCTATAATTCACCCCTCCACTTT CSYNSPLHF TRBV15 . TRBJ1-6 .
TGTGCCAGCAGCTCGAGGACTAGCGGGGCCCCCAACAATGAGCAGTTCTTC CASSSRTSGAPNNEQFF TRBV7-2 TRBD2 TRBJ2-1 many
TGCGCCAGCAGCTTGATCAGCGGGGGGCCCTACGAGCAGTACTTC CASSLISGGPYEQYF TRBV5-1 TRBD2 TRBJ2-7 many
TGCGCCAGCAGCTTGGGGATCAGCGGGGGCTGGACAGATACGCAGTATTTT CASSLGISGGWTDTQYF TRBV5-1 TRBD2 TRBJ2-3 .
TGCAGTGCTAGAGATTTCGCCTGGGCGAGTGGAACCGGGGAGACCCAGTACTTC CSARDFAWASGTGETQYF TRBV20-1 . TRBJ2-5 many
TGTGCCAGCAGTTCGACCTTGGGGGGGGGGAAAGCAGATACGCAGTATTTT CASSSTLGGGKADTQYF TRBV6-6 TRBD2 TRBJ2-3 many
TGTGCCAGCAGGCGGACAGGGGGCGGTGGCTACACCTTC CASRRTGGGGYTF TRBV6-5 TRBD1 TRBJ1-2 .
TGCAGTGCAAGAACCGGGAGGATGTACGAGCAGTACTTC CSARTGRMYEQYF TRBV20-1 TRBD2 TRBJ2-7 .
TGTGCTAGTGGCCAAAGTTATCAGCCCCAGCATTTT CASGQSYQPQHF TRBV12-5 . TRBJ1-5 many
TGTGCCTGGGGACAGGGAAGCAATCAGCCCCAGCATTTT CAWGQGSNQPQHF TRBV30 TRBD1 TRBJ1-5 many
TGTGCCAGCAGACCCGGGACAGGTTATTCCTACGAGCAGTACTTC CASRPGTGYSYEQYF TRBV7-8 TRBD1 TRBJ2-7 .
TGCAGCGTTGGAAACTCCTACAATGAGCAGTTCTTC CSVGNSYNEQFF TRBV29-1 . TRBJ2-1 many
TGTGCCAGCAGCGTAGTGGCGGGGTTCACAGATACGCAGTATTTT CASSVVAGFTDTQYF TRBV9 . TRBJ2-3 many
TGTGCCAGCAGCTTAGCGGGAGGGAGTGCAGAGACCCAGTACTTC CASSLAGGSAETQYF TRBV7-3 TRBD2 TRBJ2-5 many
TGTGCCAGCAGTGGGCGGGCGGGGCCAAACACCGGGGAGCTGTTTTTT CASSGRAGPNTGELFF TRBV12-3/TRBV12-4 . TRBJ2-2 many
TGTGCCAGCACCAAACTAGCGGGAGGGCCAAAACACGAGCAGTACTTC CASTKLAGGPKHEQYF TRBV6-5 TRBD2 TRBJ2-7 .
TGCAGCGTTGAATTCCGGACAGGCTCTAGGGGCTATGGCCACACCTTC CSVEFRTGSRGYGHTF TRBV29-1 TRBD1 TRBJ1-2 .
TGCGCCAGCAGCCAAGATCAAGGGGGGCGGAATGGCTACACCTTC CASSQDQGGRNGYTF TRBV4-1 . TRBJ1-2 many
TGTGCCAGTAGTATAACAGGGTTAGCCTCCTACGAGCAGTACTTC CASSITGLASYEQYF TRBV19 . TRBJ2-7 many
TGTGCCACCAGCAGACACGGGACAGGGTCGCAGCCCCAGCATTTT CATSRHGTGSQPQHF TRBV15 TRBD1 TRBJ1-5 many
TGTGCCAGCAGCGCGAGGAGGGTTACTAATGAAAAACTGTTTTTT CASSARRVTNEKLFF TRBV5-6 . TRBJ1-4 .
TGTGCCAGCAGACCCGGACAGATCAACTCTGGAAACACCATATATTTT CASRPGQINSGNTIYF TRBV6-1 . TRBJ1-3 .
TGCAGCGTTATTGAGGTGGGGCGATGCCATTTC CSVIEVGRCHF TRBV29-1 . TRBJ1-2 .
TGCAGCGTTGTCGGCGGGGCAACCTACAATGAGCAGTTCTTC CSVVGGATYNEQFF TRBV29-1 . TRBJ2-1 many